These T cell receptor beta chains were read from a single sample in a study of T cell responses to AZD1222 COVID-19 vaccine. Sequenced by immunoSEQ multiplex PCR; TCRdb stores in-frame clones only, minus some. The profile shows 100,000 to 120,000 clones, 88% of them singletons. The sample was peripheral blood, taken on day 0 of AZD1222 vaccination. Source of these receptors: an adult in good health. Both conserved end residues are part of each CDR3. Fields, in order: J gene, D gene, V gene, CDR3 length, clone size, CDR3 protein, CDR3 DNA. A D gene is named only where the DNA matches it firmly. A row's size may be missing; if present it is once, few, many or a size class.

J: TRBJ2-5
D: .
V: TRBV6-5
length: 11
size: .
CDR3: CASSYQGAQYF
DNA: TGTGCCAGCAGTTACCAAGGGGCCCAGTACTTC

J: TRBJ2-5
D: TRBD1
V: TRBV3-1/TRBV3-2
length: 14
size: .
CDR3: CASSGRDRGETQYF
DNA: TGTGCCAGCAGCGGCCGGGACAGGGGAGAGACCCAGTACTTC

J: TRBJ2-5
D: TRBD1
V: TRBV18
length: 14
size: .
CDR3: CASSPLDRGETQYF
DNA: TGTGCCAGCTCACCTTTGGACAGGGGAGAGACCCAGTACTTC

J: TRBJ1-2
D: .
V: TRBV5-1
length: 14
size: once
CDR3: CASSLDYRSYGYTF
DNA: TGCGCCAGCAGCTTGGATTACCGCAGCTATGGCTACACCTTC

J: TRBJ2-7
D: .
V: TRBV10-3
length: 10
size: .
CDR3: CAIEAYEQYF
DNA: TGTGCCATCGAAGCCTACGAGCAGTACTTC

J: TRBJ1-3
D: TRBD1
V: TRBV5-1
length: 15
size: .
CDR3: CASSFTGDSGNTIYF
DNA: TGCGCCAGCAGCTTCACAGGGGACTCTGGAAACACCATATATTTT

J: TRBJ1-3
D: .
V: TRBV7-2
length: 14
size: .
CDR3: CASSPGRTGNTIYF
DNA: TGTGCCAGCAGCCCAGGTCGGACAGGAAACACCATATATTTT

J: TRBJ2-2
D: .
V: TRBV7-3
length: 12
size: .
CDR3: CASSSHTGELFF
DNA: TGTGCCAGCAGCTCACACACCGGGGAGCTGTTTTTT

J: TRBJ1-6
D: TRBD1
V: TRBV5-4
length: 15
size: .
CDR3: CASSRQGRGNSPLHF
DNA: TGTGCCAGCAGCCGACAGGGCCGGGGGAATTCACCCCTCCACTTT

J: TRBJ2-7
D: TRBD1
V: TRBV6-1
length: 15
size: .
CDR3: CASMDRMRGDYEQYF
DNA: TGTGCCAGCATGGACAGGATGAGAGGAGACTACGAGCAGTACTTC

J: TRBJ1-3
D: TRBD1
V: TRBV10-3
length: 15
size: .
CDR3: CAITPTGSSGNTIYF
DNA: TGTGCCATCACCCCGACAGGGAGCTCTGGAAACACCATATATTTT

J: TRBJ1-4
D: .
V: TRBV25-1
length: 14
size: .
CDR3: CASTGANAGEKLFF
DNA: TGTGCCAGCACCGGGGCCAACGCAGGTGAAAAACTGTTTTTT

J: TRBJ2-7
D: TRBD2
V: TRBV5-4
length: 16
size: once
CDR3: CASSLPLAGGLYEQYF
DNA: TGTGCCAGCAGCTTGCCCTTAGCGGGAGGCCTCTACGAGCAGTACTTC

J: TRBJ1-1
D: .
V: TRBV6-5
length: 13
size: .
CDR3: CASSYIRDGEAFF
DNA: TGTGCCAGCAGCTACATCAGGGACGGTGAAGCTTTCTTT

J: TRBJ1-1
D: .
V: TRBV7-2
length: 13
size: .
CDR3: CASSPGLETEAFF
DNA: TGTGCCAGCAGCCCCGGCCTCGAGACTGAAGCTTTCTTT

J: TRBJ2-5
D: TRBD2
V: TRBV27
length: 15
size: once
CDR3: CASSPPGLVGGTQYF
DNA: TGTGCCAGCAGTCCTCCGGGACTAGTGGGCGGGACCCAGTACTTC

J: TRBJ2-1
D: TRBD2
V: TRBV20-1
length: 16
size: .
CDR3: CSASGLAGGTYNEQFF
DNA: TGCAGTGCTAGTGGACTAGCGGGAGGAACGTACAATGAGCAGTTCTTC

J: TRBJ1-5
D: .
V: TRBV18
length: 16
size: .
CDR3: CASSPRSGGSNQPQHF
DNA: TGTGCCAGCTCACCTAGGAGCGGGGGAAGCAATCAGCCCCAGCATTTT

J: TRBJ1-5
D: .
V: TRBV15
length: 15
size: .
CDR3: CATSREKYSNQPQHF
DNA: TGTGCCACCAGCAGAGAAAAATATAGCAATCAGCCCCAGCATTTT

J: TRBJ1-1
D: .
V: TRBV9
length: 12
size: .
CDR3: CASSVGDTEAFF
DNA: TGTGCCAGCAGCGTTGGGGACACTGAAGCTTTCTTT

J: TRBJ2-6
D: TRBD1
V: TRBV27
length: 17
size: .
CDR3: CASRRGQGASGANVLTF
DNA: TGTGCCAGCAGGCGAGGACAGGGGGCCTCTGGGGCCAACGTCCTGACTTTC

J: TRBJ1-1
D: .
V: TRBV7-9
length: 15
size: .
CDR3: CASRNQDSPGTEAFF
DNA: TGTGCCAGCAGAAACCAAGACAGCCCGGGGACTGAAGCTTTCTTT

J: TRBJ2-1
D: .
V: TRBV5-4
length: 14
size: .
CDR3: CASSPYQGGNEQFF
DNA: TGTGCCAGCAGCCCGTATCAAGGTGGCAATGAGCAGTTCTTC

J: TRBJ2-3
D: TRBD2
V: TRBV7-2
length: 17
size: .
CDR3: CASSGRRREGRGDTQYF
DNA: TGTGCCAGCAGCGGCCGGCGGCGGGAGGGCCGGGGAGATACGCAGTATTTT

J: TRBJ1-1
D: .
V: TRBV10-2
length: 11
size: .
CDR3: CASSENTEAFF
DNA: TGCGCCAGCAGTGAGAACACTGAAGCTTTCTTT

J: TRBJ2-7
D: TRBD2
V: TRBV27
length: 16
size: .
CDR3: CASSELLAGGRGEQYF
DNA: TGTGCCAGCAGCGAACTACTAGCGGGAGGGAGGGGAGAGCAGTACTTC